The T cell receptor beta chain under discussion was sequenced for a study of CD8 T cells in Susac syndrome. RNA was extracted with the RNeasy kit, and a quantity of roughly 0.5 to 1 ug was reverse transcribed using random hexamers. The authors amplified TCR beta CDR3 across 54 Vbeta and 13 Jbeta using immunoSEQ multiplex PCR. Via MiXCR, TCRdb re-called the immunoSEQ multiplex PCR reads, giving one row per CDR3 protein. The sample lists about 300,000 distinct CDR3 sequences; 70% to 90% were seen once. Relapsing-remitting disease, either stable or active, was present in the multiple sclerosis controls, who were treatment-naive patients. After removal of 0 bases from V and 6 bases from J, the junction contained 7 bases not matched to a gene. Looked up from germline, CDR1 is LGHNA and CDR2 is YNFKEQ. There are 18 residues in the CDR3.

This chain connects TRBV4-2 to TRBJ2-1; 14 bases are shared with TRBD2. Source material: CD8+ T cells from PBMCs. This TCR was recovered from a human donor with multiple sclerosis. The CDR3 protein is CASSQDSSGLAGANEQFF. CDR3 DNA sequence: TGTGCCAGCAGCCAAGACTCGTCGGGACTAGCGGGAGCCAATGAGCAGTTCTTC.